This paragraph covers one TCR beta chain sequence. Its antigen is currently unknown. V gave up 4 bases and J gave up 0 bases; unmatched junction bases: 6. The CDR3 has 16 residues. CDR1 and CDR2 from the germline V gene are SGHRS and YFSETQ. Isolated RNA was reverse transcribed in full, so expressed TCRB transcripts were sequenced. TCRdb keeps only in-frame clones here, not all; method: immunoSEQ multiplex PCR. The sample gives some 9,800 clones, about 80% of which show up once; roughly 1.5% is in the top ten. All of the sorted populations showed purity greater than 95%. This specimen comes from a study of beta chain features in type 1 diabetes. Study information: Patients and healthy donors were similar in age, gender and cell yields. General observations from the study: For patients and controls alike, PCR might favor shorter templates to the same degree. The question left open here concerned HLA type influencing TCRB rearrangement.

Sequences were obtained from Tregs from blood. This sequence was found in a woman between 18 and 30 years old in good health. The chain combines TRBV5-1 with TRBJ2-2, with 7 bases that match TRBD1. CDR3 nucleotides: TGCGCCAGCAGCCCGGGACAGTTCGCGAACACCGGGGAGCTGTTTTTT. It encodes CASSPGQFANTGELFF.